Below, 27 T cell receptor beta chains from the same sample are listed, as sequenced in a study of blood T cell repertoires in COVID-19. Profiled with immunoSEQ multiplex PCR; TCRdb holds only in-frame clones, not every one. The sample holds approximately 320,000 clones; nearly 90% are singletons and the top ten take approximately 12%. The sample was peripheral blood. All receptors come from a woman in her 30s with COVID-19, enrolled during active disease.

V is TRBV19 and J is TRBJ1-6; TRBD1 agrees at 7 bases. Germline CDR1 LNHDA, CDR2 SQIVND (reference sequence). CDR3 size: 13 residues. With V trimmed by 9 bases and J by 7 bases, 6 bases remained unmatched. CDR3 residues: CASSTGRNSPLHF. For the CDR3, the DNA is TGTGCCAGCTCGACAGGGCGCAATTCACCCCTCCACTTT.

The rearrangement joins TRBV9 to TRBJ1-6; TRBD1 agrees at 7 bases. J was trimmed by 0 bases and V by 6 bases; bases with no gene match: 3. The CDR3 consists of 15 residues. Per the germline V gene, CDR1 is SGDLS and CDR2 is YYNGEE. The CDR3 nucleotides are TGTGCCAGCACCCGGGACAGCTCCTATAATTCACCCCTCCACTTT. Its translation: CASTRDSSYNSPLHF.

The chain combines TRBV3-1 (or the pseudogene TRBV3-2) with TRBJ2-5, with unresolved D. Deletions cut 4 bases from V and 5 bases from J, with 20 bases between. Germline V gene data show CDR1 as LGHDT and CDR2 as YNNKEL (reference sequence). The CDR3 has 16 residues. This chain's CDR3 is CASSPAIGPAGETQYF. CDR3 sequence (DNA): TGTGCCAGCAGCCCTGCAATCGGTCCGGCCGGGGAGACCCAGTACTTC.

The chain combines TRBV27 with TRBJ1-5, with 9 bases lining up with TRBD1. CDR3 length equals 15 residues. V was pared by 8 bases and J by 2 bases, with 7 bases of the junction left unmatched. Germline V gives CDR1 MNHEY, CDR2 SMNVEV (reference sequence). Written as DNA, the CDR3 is TGTGCCAGCGGGACAGGGCATTCGGGCAATCAGCCCCAGCATTTT. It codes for CASGTGHSGNQPQHF.

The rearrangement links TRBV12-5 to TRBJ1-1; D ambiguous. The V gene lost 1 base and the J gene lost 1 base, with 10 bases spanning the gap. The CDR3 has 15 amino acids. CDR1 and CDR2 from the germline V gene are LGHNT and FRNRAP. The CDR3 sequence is CASGLERWPNTEAFF. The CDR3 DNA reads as TGTGCTAGTGGTTTGGAGAGGTGGCCGAACACTGAAGCTTTCTTT.

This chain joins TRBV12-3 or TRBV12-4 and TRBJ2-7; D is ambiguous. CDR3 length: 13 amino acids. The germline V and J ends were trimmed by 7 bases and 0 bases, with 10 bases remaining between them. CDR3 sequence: CASTSDSSYEQYF. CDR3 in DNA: TGTGCCAGCACTAGTGACTCCTCCTACGAGCAGTACTTC.

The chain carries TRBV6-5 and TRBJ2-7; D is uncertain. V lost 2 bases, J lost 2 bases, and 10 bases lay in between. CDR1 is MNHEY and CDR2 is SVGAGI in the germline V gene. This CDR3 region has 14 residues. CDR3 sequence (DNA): TGTGCCAGCAGTTACGACGACACTGCCTACGAGCAGTACTTC. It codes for CASSYDDTAYEQYF.

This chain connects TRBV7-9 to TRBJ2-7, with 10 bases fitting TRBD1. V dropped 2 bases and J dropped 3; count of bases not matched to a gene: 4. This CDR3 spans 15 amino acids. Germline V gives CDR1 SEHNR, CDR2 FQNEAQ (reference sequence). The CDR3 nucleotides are TGTGCCAGCAGCTTACTGGGACAGGGGAACTACGAGCAGTACTTC. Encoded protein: CASSLLGQGNYEQYF.

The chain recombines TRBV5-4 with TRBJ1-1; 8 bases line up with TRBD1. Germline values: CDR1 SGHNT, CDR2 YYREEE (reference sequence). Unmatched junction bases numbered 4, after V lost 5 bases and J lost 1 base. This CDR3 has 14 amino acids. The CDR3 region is CASSPDRANTEAFF. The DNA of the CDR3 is TGTGCCAGCAGTCCGGACAGGGCGAACACTGAAGCTTTCTTT.

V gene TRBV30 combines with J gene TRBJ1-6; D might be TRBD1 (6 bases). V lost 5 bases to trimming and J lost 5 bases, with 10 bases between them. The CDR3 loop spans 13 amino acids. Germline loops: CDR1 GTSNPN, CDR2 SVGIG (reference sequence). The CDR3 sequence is CAWARGNNSPLHF. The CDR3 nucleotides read TGTGCCTGGGCGAGGGGGAATAATTCACCCCTCCACTTT.

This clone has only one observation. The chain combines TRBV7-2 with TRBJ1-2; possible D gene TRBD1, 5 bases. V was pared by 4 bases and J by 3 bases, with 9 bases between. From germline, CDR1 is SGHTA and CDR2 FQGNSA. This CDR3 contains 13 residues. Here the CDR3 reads CASSYRLDYGYTF. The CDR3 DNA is TGTGCCAGCAGCTACAGGTTGGACTATGGCTACACCTTC.

CDR3 amino acids: CASSLGLGGGITQYF. The DNA of the CDR3 is TGTGCCAGCAGCTTGGGATTGGGCGGGGGGATCACGCAGTATTTT. The chain combines TRBV5-4 with TRBJ2-3; 8 bases align to TRBD2. The CDR3 is 15 residues long. J gave up 9 bases and V 0 bases, and 9 bases lay outside the gene matches. In germline, CDR1 is SGHNT, CDR2 YYREEE (reference sequence).

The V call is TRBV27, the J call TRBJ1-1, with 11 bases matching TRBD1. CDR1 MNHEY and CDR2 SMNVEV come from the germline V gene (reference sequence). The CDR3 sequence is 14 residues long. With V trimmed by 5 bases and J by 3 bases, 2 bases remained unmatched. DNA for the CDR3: TGTGCCAGCAGTCGGACAGGGGGCCACACTGAAGCTTTCTTT. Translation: CASSRTGGHTEAFF.

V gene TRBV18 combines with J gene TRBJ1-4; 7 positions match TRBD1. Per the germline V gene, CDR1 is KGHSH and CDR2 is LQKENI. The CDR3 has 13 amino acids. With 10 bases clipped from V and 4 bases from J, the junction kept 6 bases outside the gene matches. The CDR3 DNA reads TGTGCCACGGCACAGGGGAATAATGAAAAACTGTTTTTT. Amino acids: CATAQGNNEKLFF.

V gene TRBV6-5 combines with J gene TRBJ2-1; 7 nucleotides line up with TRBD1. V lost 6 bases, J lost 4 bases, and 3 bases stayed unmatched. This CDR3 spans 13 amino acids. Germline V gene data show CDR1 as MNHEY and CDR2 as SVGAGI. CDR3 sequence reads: CASSRQGYNEQFF. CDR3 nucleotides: TGTGCCAGCAGCCGACAGGGATACAATGAGCAGTTCTTC.

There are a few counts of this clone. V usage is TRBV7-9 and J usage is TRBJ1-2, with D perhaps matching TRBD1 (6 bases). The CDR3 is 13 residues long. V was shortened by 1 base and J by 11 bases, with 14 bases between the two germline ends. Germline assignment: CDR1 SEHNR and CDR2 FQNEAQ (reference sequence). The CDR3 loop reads CASSLEGVSWYTF. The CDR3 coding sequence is TGTGCCAGCAGCTTAGAGGGGGTGTCATGGTACACCTTC.

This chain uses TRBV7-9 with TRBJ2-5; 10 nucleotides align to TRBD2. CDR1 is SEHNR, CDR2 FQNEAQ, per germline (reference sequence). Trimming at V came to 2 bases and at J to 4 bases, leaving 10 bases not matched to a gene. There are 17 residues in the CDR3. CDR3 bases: TGTGCCAGCAGCTTAATTTGGACTAGCGGCGGAGGAGAGACCCAGTACTTC. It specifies CASSLIWTSGGGETQYF.

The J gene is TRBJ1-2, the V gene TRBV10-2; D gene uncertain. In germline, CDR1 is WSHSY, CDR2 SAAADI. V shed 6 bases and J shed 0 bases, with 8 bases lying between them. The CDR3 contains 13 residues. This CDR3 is CASRLQANYGYTF. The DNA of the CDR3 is TGCGCCAGCAGACTACAAGCTAACTATGGCTACACCTTC.

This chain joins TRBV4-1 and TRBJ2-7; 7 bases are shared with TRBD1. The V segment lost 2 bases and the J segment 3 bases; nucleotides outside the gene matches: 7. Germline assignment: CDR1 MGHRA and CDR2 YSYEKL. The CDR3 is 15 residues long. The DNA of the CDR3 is TGCGCCAGCAGCCAAACCTTTACAGGGGTCTACGAGCAGTACTTC. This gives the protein CASSQTFTGVYEQYF.

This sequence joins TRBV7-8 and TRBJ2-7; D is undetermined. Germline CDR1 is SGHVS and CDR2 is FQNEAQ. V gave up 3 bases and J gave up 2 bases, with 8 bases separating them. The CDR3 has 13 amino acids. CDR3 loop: CASSLAVPYEQYF. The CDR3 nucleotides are TGTGCCAGCAGCTTGGCAGTCCCCTACGAGCAGTACTTC.

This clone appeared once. The CDR3 region is CASTPRGEYSNQPQHF. CDR3 DNA sequence: TGTGCCAGCACCCCCAGGGGAGAATATAGCAATCAGCCCCAGCATTTT. The chain uses TRBV28 and TRBJ1-5; D possibly corresponds to TRBD1 (6 bases). Germline CDR1 is MDHEN and CDR2 is SYDVKM. The CDR3 totals 16 residues. Trimming pared 7 bases from V and 0 bases from J, leaving 16 bases between. Full variable domain (outside the CDR3, taken from reference TRBV28 and TRBJ1-5): DVKVTQSSRYLVKRTGEKVFLECVQDMDHENMFWYRQDPGLGLRLIYFSYDVKMKEKGDIPEGYSVSREKKERFSLILESASTNQTSMYLCASTPRGEYSNQPQHFGDGTRLSIL.

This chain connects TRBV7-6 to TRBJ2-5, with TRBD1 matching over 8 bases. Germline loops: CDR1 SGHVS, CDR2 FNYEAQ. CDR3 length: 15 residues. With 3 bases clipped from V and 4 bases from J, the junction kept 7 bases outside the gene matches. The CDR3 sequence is CASSFGQGWGETQYF. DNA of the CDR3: TGTGCCAGCAGCTTTGGACAGGGCTGGGGAGAGACCCAGTACTTC.

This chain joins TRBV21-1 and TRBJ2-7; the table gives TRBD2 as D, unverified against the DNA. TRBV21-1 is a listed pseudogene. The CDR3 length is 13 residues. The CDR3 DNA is TGTGCCAGTCGCAAGCGCGGGTGGCTGAAGCAGTACTTC. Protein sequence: CASRKRGWLKQYF.

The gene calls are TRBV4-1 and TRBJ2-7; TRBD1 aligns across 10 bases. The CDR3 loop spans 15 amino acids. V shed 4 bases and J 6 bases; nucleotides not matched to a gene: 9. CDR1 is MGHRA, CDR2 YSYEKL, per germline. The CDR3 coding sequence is TGCGCCAGCAGCCCCGACAGGGGGCATTTTAGCGAGCAGTACTTC. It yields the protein CASSPDRGHFSEQYF.

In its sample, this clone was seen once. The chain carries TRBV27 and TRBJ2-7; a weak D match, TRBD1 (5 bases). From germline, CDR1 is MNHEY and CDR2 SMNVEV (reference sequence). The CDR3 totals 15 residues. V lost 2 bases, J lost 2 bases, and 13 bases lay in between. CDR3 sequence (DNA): TGTGCCAGCAGTTTAGGGCAGGGAATGCCCTACGAGCAGTACTTC. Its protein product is CASSLGQGMPYEQYF.

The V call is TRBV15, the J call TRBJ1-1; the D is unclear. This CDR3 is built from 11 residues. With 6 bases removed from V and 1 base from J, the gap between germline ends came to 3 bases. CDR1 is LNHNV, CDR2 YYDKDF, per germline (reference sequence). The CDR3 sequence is CATRQNTEAFF. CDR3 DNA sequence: TGTGCCACCAGACAGAACACTGAAGCTTTCTTT. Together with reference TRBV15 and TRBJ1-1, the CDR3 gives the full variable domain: DAMVIQNPRYQVTQFGKPVTLSCSQTLNHNVMYWYQQKSSQAPKLLFHYYDKDFNNEADTPDNFQSRRPNTSFCFLDIRSPGLGDTAMYLCATRQNTEAFFGQGTRLTVV.

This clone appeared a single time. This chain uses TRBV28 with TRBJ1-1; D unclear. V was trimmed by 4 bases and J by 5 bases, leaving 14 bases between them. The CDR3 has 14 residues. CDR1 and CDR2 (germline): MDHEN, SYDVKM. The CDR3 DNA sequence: TGTGCCAGCAGTTCCTACACCGGGAGGACTGAAGCTTTCTTT. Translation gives CASSSYTGRTEAFF.